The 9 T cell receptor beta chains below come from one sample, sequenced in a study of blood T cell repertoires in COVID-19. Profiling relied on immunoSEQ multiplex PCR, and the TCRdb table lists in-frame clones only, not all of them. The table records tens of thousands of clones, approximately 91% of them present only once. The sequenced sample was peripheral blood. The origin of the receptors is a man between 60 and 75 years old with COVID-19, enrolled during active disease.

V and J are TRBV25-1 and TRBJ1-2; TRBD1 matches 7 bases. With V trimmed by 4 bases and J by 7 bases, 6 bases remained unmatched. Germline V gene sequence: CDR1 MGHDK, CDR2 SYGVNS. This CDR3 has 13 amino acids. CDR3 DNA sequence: TGTGCCAGCAGTGCCCGACAGGGCGGTGGCTACACCTTC. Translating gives CASSARQGGGYTF.

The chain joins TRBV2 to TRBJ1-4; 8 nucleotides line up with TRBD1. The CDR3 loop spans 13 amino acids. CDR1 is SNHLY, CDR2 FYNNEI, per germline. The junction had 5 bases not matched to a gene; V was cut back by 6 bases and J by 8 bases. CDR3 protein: CASSRTGKEKLFF. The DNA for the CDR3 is TGTGCCAGCAGCCGGACAGGGAAGGAAAAACTGTTTTTT.

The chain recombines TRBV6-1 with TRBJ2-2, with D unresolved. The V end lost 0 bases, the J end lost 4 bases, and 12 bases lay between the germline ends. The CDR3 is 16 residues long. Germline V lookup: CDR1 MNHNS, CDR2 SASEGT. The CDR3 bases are TGTGCCAGCAGTGAAGCCGGCGGCCCGTCCACCGGGGAGCTGTTTTTT. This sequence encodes CASSEAGGPSTGELFF.

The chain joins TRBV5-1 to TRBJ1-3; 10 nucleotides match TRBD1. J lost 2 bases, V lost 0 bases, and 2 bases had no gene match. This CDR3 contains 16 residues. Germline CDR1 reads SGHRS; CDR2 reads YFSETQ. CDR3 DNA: TGCGCCAGCAGCTTGGACGGGACAGGGGCTGGAAACACCATATATTTT. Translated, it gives CASSLDGTGAGNTIYF.

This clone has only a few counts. In DNA form, the CDR3 reads TGTGCCAGCACCCCAGGGACCGGGCGGGGCGAGCAGTTCTTC. Protein sequence: CASTPGTGRGEQFF. The V and J genes are TRBV11-3 and TRBJ2-1; a possible D gene is TRBD2 (6 bases). Germline CDR1 SGHNT, CDR2 YENEEA. The V gene lost 7 bases and the J gene lost 10 bases, with 20 bases spanning the gap. The CDR3 spans 14 residues.

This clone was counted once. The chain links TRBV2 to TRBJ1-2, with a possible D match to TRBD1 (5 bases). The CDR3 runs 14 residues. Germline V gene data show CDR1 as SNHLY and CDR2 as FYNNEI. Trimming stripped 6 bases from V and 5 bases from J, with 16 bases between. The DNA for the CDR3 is TGTGCCAGCAGCCCTCTTGGAGGGGATTATGGCTACACCTTC. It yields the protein CASSPLGGDYGYTF. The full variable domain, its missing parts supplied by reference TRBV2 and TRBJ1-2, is EPEVTQTPSHQVTQMGQEVILRCVPISNHLYFYWYRQILGQKVEFLVSFYNNEISEKSEIFDDQFSVERPDGSNFTLKIRSTKLEDSAMYFCASSPLGGDYGYTFGSGTRLTVV.

In DNA form, the CDR3 reads TGCGCCAGCAGCTTGGAGGGGTCCCAGCCCCAGCATTTT. Protein product: CASSLEGSQPQHF. The V gene is TRBV5-1, the J gene TRBJ1-5, with D tentatively TRBD1 (5 bases). CDR1 is SGHRS and CDR2 is YFSETQ in the germline V gene. This CDR3 region has 13 residues. Trimming removed 0 bases from V and 7 bases from J, with 8 bases in between.

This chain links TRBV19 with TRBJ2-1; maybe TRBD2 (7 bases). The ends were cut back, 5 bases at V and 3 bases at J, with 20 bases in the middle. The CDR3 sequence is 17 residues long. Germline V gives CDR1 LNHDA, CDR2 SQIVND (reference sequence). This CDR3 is CASSPQRGGRDYNEQFF. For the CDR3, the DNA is TGTGCCAGTAGTCCCCAAAGGGGGGGCAGAGACTACAATGAGCAGTTCTTC.

CDR3 protein: CASSREKREGLDEQFF. The CDR3 DNA reads as TGTGCCAGCAGCAGGGAGAAGCGGGAGGGTTTGGATGAGCAGTTCTTC. The V call is TRBV21-1, the J call TRBJ2-1; the DNA was not used to check the table's D call, TRBD2. TRBV21-1 is deemed a pseudogene. CDR3 length: 16 amino acids.